One sample yielded the 27 T cell receptor beta chains listed below, sequenced in a study of technical replicates of blood from several donors. Assay used: immunoSEQ multiplex PCR; TCRdb lists only in-frame clones, some missing. Found here are approximately 87,000 clones, approximately 92% of them singletons; the top ten hold about 0.4%. Material for sequencing was T cells isolated from PBMCs. The receptors derive from a human donor in good health. Some clones in this sample may be carry-over from other donors' samples.

This rearrangement joins TRBV30 to TRBJ2-7; D is undetermined. V was clipped by 2 bases and J by 5 bases, with 13 bases between them. The CDR3 sequence is 13 residues long. Germline CDR1 and CDR2: GTSNPN and SVGIG (reference sequence). The CDR3 sequence: CAWSLGPRDEQYF. DNA for the CDR3: TGTGCCTGGAGTCTAGGCCCTCGGGACGAGCAGTACTTC.

A few counts support this clone. The chain uses TRBV30 and TRBJ2-7; D possibly corresponds to TRBD1 (6 bases). CDR3 length: 12 amino acids. CDR1 and CDR2 from the germline V gene are GTSNPN and SVGIG (reference sequence). Trimming pared 2 bases from V and 6 bases from J, leaving 11 bases between. CDR3 sequence (DNA): TGTGCCTGGAGTTCGACAGGATTCGAGCAGTACTTC. It yields the protein CAWSSTGFEQYF.

The rearrangement uses TRBV19 and TRBJ2-7, with D possibly TRBD1 on 5 matching bases. CDR1 is LNHDA and CDR2 is SQIVND in the germline V gene (reference sequence). Trimming left V 5 bases short and J 0 bases short, with 17 bases between. The CDR3 covers 16 residues. The CDR3 sequence is CASSSRGRVSSYEQYF. CDR3 DNA sequence: TGTGCCAGTAGTTCTAGGGGAAGGGTTAGCTCCTACGAGCAGTACTTC.

The chain uses TRBV9 and TRBJ2-2; a possible D gene is TRBD2 (6 bases). Germline V CDR1 and CDR2: SGDLS, YYNGEE. The CDR3 is made up of 14 amino acids. Trimming shortened V by 5 bases and J by 4 bases, and 12 bases separated the two germline ends. Here the CDR3 reads CASSRGLFTGELFF. CDR3 bases: TGTGCCAGCAGTAGGGGACTTTTCACCGGGGAGCTGTTTTTT.

The chain uses TRBV6-5 and TRBJ1-2, with 7 bases fitting TRBD1. In germline, CDR1 is MNHEY, CDR2 SVGAGI. The CDR3 length is 14 residues. The J segment lost 10 bases and the V segment lost 0 bases, leaving 8 bases of the junction unmatched. CDR3 residues: CASSYSGTALSYTF. The DNA for the CDR3 is TGTGCCAGCAGTTACTCGGGGACAGCCCTTTCCTACACCTTC.

The CDR3 loop is CASKGGGGHQPQHF. The CDR3 DNA sequence: TGTGCCAGCAAAGGAGGCGGGGGACATCAGCCCCAGCATTTT. This rearrangement joins TRBV6-5 to TRBJ1-5, with D maybe TRBD1 (5 bases). Per germline, CDR1 MNHEY and CDR2 SVGAGI. V was pared by 7 bases and J by 5 bases, with 15 bases between. The CDR3 runs to 14 residues.

V gene TRBV5-1 combines with J gene TRBJ2-5, with D maybe TRBD2 (5 bases). Germline values: CDR1 SGHRS, CDR2 YFSETQ. The V and J ends lost 0 bases and 5 bases respectively, with 11 bases between them. This CDR3 is built from 14 residues. The CDR3 reads CASSLVSPGETQYF. DNA of the CDR3: TGCGCCAGCAGCTTGGTCTCCCCGGGGGAGACCCAGTACTTC.

This rearrangement joins TRBV7-9 to TRBJ1-1; possibly TRBD1 for D (5 bases). V was clipped by 1 base and J by 8 bases, with 11 bases between them. Germline V gene lookup returns CDR1 SEHNR and CDR2 FQNEAQ (reference sequence). The CDR3 runs 13 residues. CDR3 residues: CASSLGTSGEAFF. The CDR3 region has the DNA TGTGCCAGCAGCTTAGGGACCTCAGGGGAAGCTTTCTTT. Looking up the rest from reference TRBV7-9 and TRBJ1-1 gives the full variable domain: DTGVSQNPRHKITKRGQNVTFRCDPISEHNRLYWYRQTLGQGPEFLTYFQNEAQLEKSRLLSDRFSAERPKGSFSTLEIQRTEQGDSAMYLCASSLGTSGEAFFGQGTRLTVV.

This clone occurred once. The CDR3 protein is CASSFLGGSYNEQFF. In DNA form, the CDR3 reads TGTGCCAGCAGCTTTCTCGGGGGGTCCTACAATGAGCAGTTCTTC. The rearrangement links TRBV5-6 to TRBJ2-1; 7 bases are a match to TRBD2. V gave up 2 bases and J gave up 1 base; unmatched junction bases: 3. The CDR3 runs to 15 residues. Germline V gives CDR1 SGHDT, CDR2 YYEEEE.

This chain joins TRBV6-1 and TRBJ2-2, with 8 bases aligning to TRBD2. The CDR3 totals 18 residues. The ends lost 4 bases at V and 6 bases at J; junction bases unmatched: 16. Germline V gene lookup returns CDR1 MNHNS and CDR2 SASEGT. DNA for the CDR3: TGTGCCAGCAGTGTGCTAGGAACGGGAGGGTCCGGGGCCGGGGAGCTGTTTTTT. Amino acids: CASSVLGTGGSGAGELFF.

This chain joins TRBV7-2 and TRBJ2-2; the D gene is possibly TRBD2 (6 bases). The ends were cut back, 5 bases at V and 5 bases at J, with 15 bases in the middle. Germline V gives CDR1 SGHTA, CDR2 FQGNSA. The CDR3 runs to 15 residues. For the CDR3, the DNA is TGTGCCAGCAGCCCTCTGCGACTAGTTACCGGGGAGCTGTTTTTT. Amino acids: CASSPLRLVTGELFF.

The chain's CDR3 is CASSVGSVGLAGGNEQFF. DNA of the CDR3: TGTGCCAGCAGCGTAGGTTCTGTGGGACTAGCGGGAGGTAATGAGCAGTTCTTC. V usage is TRBV9 and J usage is TRBJ2-1; 15 bases agree with TRBD2. Germline CDR1 reads SGDLS; CDR2 reads YYNGEE. CDR3 length equals 18 residues. Trimming cost V 0 bases and J 7 bases; bases outside gene matches: 8.

This chain uses TRBV7-2 with TRBJ2-5; D may be TRBD1 (6 bases). V was clipped by 1 base and J by 2 bases, with 11 bases between them. Germline CDR1 and CDR2: SGHTA and FQGNSA. The CDR3 length is 15 residues. CDR3 region: CASSLVRGNQETQYF. The CDR3 DNA reads as TGTGCCAGCAGCTTAGTCAGGGGTAATCAAGAGACCCAGTACTTC.

In its sample, this clone was seen a few times. This chain links TRBV2 with TRBJ2-7, with 7 nucleotides matching TRBD2. Germline V CDR1 and CDR2: SNHLY, FYNNEI. J lost 2 bases, V lost 4 bases, and 2 bases had no gene match. The CDR3 is 13 amino acids. CDR3 sequence (DNA): TGTGCCAGCAGTGGCGGGAGAACCTACGAGCAGTACTTC. Its translation is CASSGGRTYEQYF.

The V call is TRBV2, the J call TRBJ2-7, with 8 bases identical to TRBD2. The germline V gene encodes CDR1 SNHLY and CDR2 FYNNEI. The V segment lost 8 bases and the J segment 0 bases; nucleotides outside the gene matches: 12. This CDR3 contains 16 residues. The CDR3 nucleotides read TGTGCCAGCGGGGGGCGCGGGCGGGGGGCCTCCTACGAGCAGTACTTC. This codes for CASGGRGRGASYEQYF.

V usage is TRBV6-5 and J usage is TRBJ2-1, with D tentatively TRBD2 (6 bases). The CDR3 contains 16 residues. Trimming shortened V by 2 bases and J by 8 bases, and 19 bases separated the two germline ends. The germline V gene has CDR1 MNHEY and CDR2 SVGAGI. The CDR3 is CASSYPRNRPGDEQFF. The CDR3 DNA reads TGTGCCAGCAGTTACCCCAGAAACCGACCGGGGGATGAGCAGTTCTTC.

This clone has more than one count but fewer than ten. The chain has TRBV2 and TRBJ1-5; 9 nucleotides agree with TRBD1. The CDR3 runs 15 residues. The junction had 9 bases not matched to a gene; V was cut back by 6 bases and J by 6 bases. In germline, CDR1 is SNHLY, CDR2 FYNNEI. The chain's CDR3 is CASSAGTGKSQPQHF. CDR3 nucleotides: TGTGCCAGCAGCGCCGGGACAGGGAAAAGTCAGCCCCAGCATTTT.

CDR3 residues: CASSQSSDSYEQYF. The DNA of the CDR3 is TGCGCCAGCAGTCAATCGAGCGACTCCTACGAGCAGTACTTC. V usage is TRBV23-1 and J usage is TRBJ2-7; D gene unclear. TRBV23-1 is labeled an ORF, and its function is uncertain. CDR3 length: 14 residues. The V and J ends lost 0 bases and 0 bases respectively, with 6 bases between them.

The rearrangement joins TRBV27 to TRBJ1-2; 9 bases fit TRBD1. Per germline, CDR1 MNHEY and CDR2 SMNVEV (reference sequence). J was trimmed by 5 bases and V by 8 bases; bases with no gene match: 21. CDR3 size: 18 residues. The CDR3 reads CASGRQGGMGASLYGYTF. As DNA, the CDR3 is TGTGCCAGCGGGAGACAGGGGGGCATGGGAGCGAGCCTGTATGGCTACACCTTC.

The chain couples TRBV5-4 to TRBJ2-1, with 8 bases matching TRBD2. CDR1 is SGHNT, CDR2 YYREEE, per germline (reference sequence). Losses at the gene ends were 0 bases for V and 6 bases for J; bases not matched to a gene: 5. This CDR3 contains 15 residues. The CDR3 DNA follows: TGTGCCAGCAGCTTGGCCGAGCGGGAGTTCAATGAGCAGTTCTTC. Amino acids: CASSLAEREFNEQFF.

The chain employs TRBV2 and TRBJ2-7; 9 bases line up with TRBD1. The V and J ends lost 8 bases and 4 bases, in that order; junction bases with no gene match: 9. The CDR3 contains 14 residues. The germline V gene encodes CDR1 SNHLY and CDR2 FYNNEI. Here the CDR3 reads CASGAGQGLYEQYF. CDR3 bases: TGTGCCAGCGGAGCTGGACAGGGGTTATACGAGCAGTACTTC.

The chain recombines TRBV5-6 with TRBJ2-3, with D maybe TRBD1 (6 bases). Trimming cost V 5 bases and J 5 bases, with 15 bases left between them. The CDR3 consists of 14 residues. Germline V gene lookup returns CDR1 SGHDT and CDR2 YYEEEE. The DNA of the CDR3 is TGTGCCAGCAGTCATACAGGGTCCGGAGATACGCAGTATTTT. Protein sequence: CASSHTGSGDTQYF.

The V call is TRBV19, the J call TRBJ1-5; 10 positions match TRBD1. Germline lookup yields CDR1 LNHDA and CDR2 SQIVND (reference sequence). V gave up 10 bases and J gave up 11 bases; unmatched junction bases: 17. The length of the CDR3 is 15 residues. CDR3 in DNA: TGTGCCACCCGGATCGGACAGGGGGATATCAGGGCCCAGCATTTT. It is translated as CATRIGQGDIRAQHF.

This chain connects TRBV2 to TRBJ2-1, with D possibly TRBD2 on 5 matching bases. Trimming removed 1 base at V and 0 bases at J, with 19 bases between. Germline V gene sequence: CDR1 SNHLY, CDR2 FYNNEI. This CDR3 comprises 19 residues. CDR3 nucleotides: TGTGCCAGCAGTGAAGGGTACGACTACATACATGGCTCCTACAATGAGCAGTTCTTC. This sequence encodes CASSEGYDYIHGSYNEQFF.

This clone has only one observation. This chain joins TRBV28 and TRBJ1-1, with unresolved D. The CDR3 runs to 16 residues. From germline, CDR1 is MDHEN and CDR2 SYDVKM. Trimming cost V 2 bases and J 5 bases, with 18 bases left between them. The CDR3 DNA sequence: TGTGCCAGCAGTTTACCTCCTCCCACCCGGGGAACTGAAGCTTTCTTT. Protein sequence: CASSLPPPTRGTEAFF.

Only one count was recorded for this clone. This rearrangement joins TRBV29-1 to TRBJ1-1, with a tentative D call TRBD1 (5 bases). Trimming took 5 bases from V and 10 from J, leaving 17 bases between them. This CDR3 is 12 amino acids long. Germline V gene data show CDR1 as SQVTM and CDR2 as ANQGSEA. The CDR3 here is CSVPVDNSRAFF. CDR3 nucleotide sequence: TGCAGCGTTCCAGTGGACAACTCGAGAGCTTTCTTT.

This rearrangement joins TRBV7-9 to TRBJ2-1; TRBD2 matches at 8 bases. The germline gives CDR1 SEHNR, CDR2 FQNEAQ (reference sequence). The ends lost 8 bases at V and 7 bases at J; junction bases unmatched: 16. The CDR3 extends over 16 amino acids. The DNA of the CDR3 is TGTGCCAGCCCGGCGGGGTGGCGGGAGGCCAGGAATGAGCAGTTCTTC. It yields the protein CASPAGWREARNEQFF.